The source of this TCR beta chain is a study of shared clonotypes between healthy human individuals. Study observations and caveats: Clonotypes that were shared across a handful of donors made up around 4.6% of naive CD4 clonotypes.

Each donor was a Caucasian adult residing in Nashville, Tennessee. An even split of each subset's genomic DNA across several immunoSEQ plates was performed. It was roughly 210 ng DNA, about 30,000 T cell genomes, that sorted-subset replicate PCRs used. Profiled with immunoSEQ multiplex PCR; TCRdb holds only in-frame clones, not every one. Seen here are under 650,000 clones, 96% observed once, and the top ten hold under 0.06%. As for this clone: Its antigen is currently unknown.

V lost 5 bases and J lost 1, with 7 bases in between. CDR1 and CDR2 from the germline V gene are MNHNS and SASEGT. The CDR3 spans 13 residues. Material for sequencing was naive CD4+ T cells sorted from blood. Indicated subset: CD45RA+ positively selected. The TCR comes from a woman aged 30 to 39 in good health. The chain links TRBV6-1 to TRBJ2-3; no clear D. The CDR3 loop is CASSSPGTDTQYF. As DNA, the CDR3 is TGTGCCAGCAGTAGTCCGGGCACAGATACGCAGTATTTT.